The rows below give T cell receptor beta chains drawn from one sample of a study of lymphopenia after photon versus proton radiotherapy. Sequenced by immunoSEQ multiplex PCR; TCRdb stores in-frame clones only, minus some. Among about 49,000 clones, around 83% were seen once, and the ten largest hold just under 30%. Material: peripheral blood, obtained from a patient treated with photon-based radiotherapy. The receptors shown here come from a man aged 45-65 years with gastric cancer. CDR3s include the opening cysteine and the closing phenylalanine or tryptophan. D genes are given only for firm matches. Expanded clones get a size class; other rows say once, few or many, or leave the size out.

clone_size d_call j_call v_call cdr3_nt cdr3_aa
- - TRBJ1-4 TRBV11-2 TGTGCCAGCAGCTTAACGGGGGTTGGGACTGAAAAACTGTTTTTT CASSLTGVGTEKLFF
- TRBD1 TRBJ1-2 TRBV5-3 TGTGCCAGGCTAAAGGGACAGGGAAAGTGTGGCTACACCTTC CARLKGQGKCGYTF
- - TRBJ2-7 TRBV30 TGTGCCTGGAGTGTAAGTCTTTTCGACGAGCAGTACTTC CAWSVSLFDEQYF
- - TRBJ2-7 TRBV5-6 TGTGCCAGCAGTATCGGGCCGGTCTCCTACGAGCAGTACTTC CASSIGPVSYEQYF
- - TRBJ1-1 TRBV14 TGTGCCAGCAGCCAATCGCTACTTCAGGAAGCTTTCTTT CASSQSLLQEAFF
- - TRBJ1-1 TRBV7-9 TGTGCCAGCAGCCTAGGTAGGAATTACGGTGAAGCTTTCTTT CASSLGRNYGEAFF
- - TRBJ1-5 TRBV7-9 TGTGCCAGCAGTCCTGGGAGAGGAAACAATCAGCCCCAGCATTTT CASSPGRGNNQPQHF
- TRBD1 TRBJ2-3 TRBV9 TGTGCCAGCTCGACAGGGCCCACAGATACGCAGTATTTT CASSTGPTDTQYF
- TRBD2 TRBJ2-7 TRBV4-1 TGCGCCAGCAGCCAAGAGAGACTAGCGGGTGGAAACGAGCAGTACTTC CASSQERLAGGNEQYF
- TRBD1 TRBJ2-7 TRBV27 TGTGCCAGCAGTCCCCTAACTGACAGGGGTCGGCCCTACGAGCAGTACTTC CASSPLTDRGRPYEQYF
- - TRBJ1-1 TRBV5-1 TGCGCCAGCAGCTTGGCAGGTCCTGAAGCTTTCTTT CASSLAGPEAFF
- - TRBJ2-7 TRBV6-5 TGTGCCAGCAGTAGGGGGGGGAAATCCTACGAGCAGTACTTC CASSRGGKSYEQYF
- - TRBJ2-7 TRBV6-6 TGTGCCAGCAGCAAAAACCGGGGGGAGCAGTACTTC CASSKNRGEQYF
- - TRBJ2-3 TRBV9 TGTGCCAGCAGCGTAGGGGTCACAGATACGCAGTATTTT CASSVGVTDTQYF
once - TRBJ2-2 TRBV5-5 TGTGCCAGCAGCTTGGTCGGCGGAGGCACCGGGGAGCTGTTTTTT CASSLVGGGTGELFF
- TRBD2 TRBJ2-3 TRBV6-1 TGTGCCAGCAGTGCTAGCGGAGAGGGGCCAGATACGCAGTATTTT CASSASGEGPDTQYF
- TRBD1 TRBJ1-2 TRBV2 TGTGCCAGCAGTACAGGGGCCCTATCTGGCTACACCTTC CASSTGALSGYTF
- TRBD2 TRBJ2-3 TRBV5-1 TGCGCCAGCAGCTTGGTTGGCCTAGCGGACACAGATACGCAGTATTTT CASSLVGLADTDTQYF
- - TRBJ2-2 TRBV6-4 TGTGCCAGCAGTGCCACCTTTGGCGGGACCAACACCGGGGAGCTGTTTTTT CASSATFGGTNTGELFF
- TRBD1 TRBJ1-5 TRBV6-4 TGTGCCAGCAGTGAGGGAGGGGGCAGCAATCAGCCCCAGCATTTT CASSEGGGSNQPQHF
- - TRBJ2-6 TRBV2 TGTGCCAGCAGTGGAGCGAGTGGGGCCAACGTCCTGACTTTC CASSGASGANVLTF
- TRBD2 TRBJ2-1 TRBV28 TGTGCCAGCAGTTTCTGGACGGGAGGAACCTACAATGAGCAGTTCTTC CASSFWTGGTYNEQFF
- TRBD1 TRBJ2-2 TRBV30 TGTGCCTGGAGTGCGACAGGGGCCGGGGAGCTGTTTTTT CAWSATGAGELFF
- - TRBJ1-4 TRBV27 TGTGCCAGCAAGAGGGGGGGGACTAATGAAAAACTGTTTTTT CASKRGGTNEKLFF
- TRBD2 TRBJ2-1 TRBV2 TGTGCCAGCACCCCGGGAGGGGGCTACAATGAGCAGTTCTTC CASTPGGGYNEQFF
- - TRBJ1-6 TRBV27 TGTGCCAGCAGTTTACAGGGATCACTATATAATTCACCCCTCCACTTT CASSLQGSLYNSPLHF
- - TRBJ1-2 TRBV15 TGTGCCACCAGCAGAGCCATGGTCGGGGAATATGGCTACACCTTC CATSRAMVGEYGYTF
once TRBD1 TRBJ2-5 TRBV7-9 TGTGCCAGCAGCTTAGGACAGGGGATGGAGACCCAGTACTTC CASSLGQGMETQYF
- - TRBJ1-5 TRBV6-1 TGTGCCAGCGGAGGGGGGTCGGGCAATCAGCCCCAGCATTTT CASGGGSGNQPQHF
- - TRBJ2-1 TRBV6-5 TGTGCCAGCAAGCAACCCCCGGCAGTCAATGAGCAGTTCTTC CASKQPPAVNEQFF
- - TRBJ2-1 TRBV4-3 TGCGCCAGCAGCCAAGATTCTAGGATCTCCTACAATGAGCAGTTCTTC CASSQDSRISYNEQFF
- TRBD2 TRBJ2-1 TRBV10-3 TGTGCCATCAGTAAGGGACTAGCGGGAGGGGGCAATGAGCAGTTCTTC CAISKGLAGGGNEQFF
few TRBD1 TRBJ2-2 TRBV30 TGTGCCTGGAGTGGAGACAGGGGGATGAACGCCGGGGAGCTGTTTTTT CAWSGDRGMNAGELFF
- - TRBJ2-3 TRBV6-5 TGTGCCAGCAGTCATCAGGAAGGAATCACAGATACGCAGTATTTT CASSHQEGITDTQYF
few - TRBJ2-6 TRBV5-5 TGTGCCAGCAGCTTGGCCTCAGGGACTGGGGCCAACGTCCTGACTTTC CASSLASGTGANVLTF
- - TRBJ1-3 TRBV29-1 TGCAGCGCTTCGACGGCCGGGGGAAACACCATATATTTT CSASTAGGNTIYF
- TRBD1 TRBJ2-2 TRBV30 TGTGCCTGGAATCGTGCGACAGGGCGGACCGGGGAGCTGTTTTTT CAWNRATGRTGELFF
- TRBD2 TRBJ2-7 TRBV4-3 TGCGCCAGCAGCCCTTTTCGACTAGCGGGAATCTACGAGCAGTACTTC CASSPFRLAGIYEQYF